This TCR beta chain was captured by sequencing in a study of response to subunit inactivated influenza vaccine. Study results and caveats: New T cells are recruited in small numbers by each seasonal influenza vaccination, according to the authors' suggestion.

Germline CDR1 is DFQATT and CDR2 is SNEGSKA (reference sequence). J gave up 4 bases and V 0 bases, and 12 bases lay outside the gene matches. The CDR3 totals 17 residues. TCRdb redid the calling of the RT-PCR reads with MiXCR, one entry per CDR3 protein. The sample consists of about 800,000 distinct CDR3 sequences, 21% of them appearing once. In regard to this clonotype: The target antigen is unknown.

The chain employs TRBV20-1 and TRBJ2-7; 10 bases line up with TRBD2. This sample comprised PBMCs from blood, obtained 4 to 6 days after vaccination. The origin of this receptor is a man aged 45-65 years who received an inactivated influenza vaccine. The CDR3 DNA reads as TGCAGTGCTAGAGATCAGGGACTAGCGCTGAGTTCTTACGAGCAGTACTTC. This codes for CSARDQGLALSSYEQYF.